Sequencing of this T cell receptor (beta chain) was carried out in a study of blood T cell repertoires in COVID-19 (TCRdb year 2020). Background for the entire study: The collaborator samples originated in the United States, Italy and Spain and spanned the acute and convalescent phases of COVID-19. The prospective study material was composed of cDNA or gDNA derived from T cells, B-cell-depleted T cells, or PBMCs. Subjects who had been exposed to COVID-19, were actively infected with it, or had recovered from it provided the deeply sampled blood TCRbeta repertoires that made up the dataset. The repertoires were made available in a free public database intended to serve as a resource for research on the immune response to SARS-CoV-2. Samples came from the ongoing ImmuneRACE study (first 160 participants) plus 1,254 subjects from 6 global collaborators. Nearly every sample came with metadata listing a de-identified subject ID, COVID-19 status, age in years and sex. Where available, HLA class I and class II types were taken from metadata supplied by the sample provider and were not determined by assay-based typing. The study at large found these results: Clinical and demographic metadata were provided uncurated, with the amount varying by source and participant.

Another Seattle source contributed samples from volunteer blood donors who had recovered from COVID-19. Each collaborating institution followed its own protocols to collect whole blood in K2EDTA tubes. For TCRbeta analysis, collaborators shipped samples in one of three forms: frozen whole blood, isolated PBMCs, or DNA extracted from either of those sample types. TCRbeta CDR3 regions were amplified from genomic DNA using the immunoSEQ Assay, a bias-controlled multiplex PCR. Per the authors' processing: Nucleated cell counts per sample were estimated from amplification of reference gene primers within the assay. To quantify the absolute abundance of each unique TCRbeta CDR3 rearrangement, sequence reads were collapsed and filtered. For each sample, productive Simpson clonality was calculated as the square root of Simpson's diversity index over productive rearrangements. TCRdb carries this immuneACCESS record with in-frame sequences only. Its versions omit some clonotypes, under half of them owing to an unresolved V gene in the studies checked, with the rest unexplained. V, J and clone size were drawn from that table, and D and trimming were deduced from the DNA. This sample has about 220,000 clones in its table, and 80% to 85% of those were observed once. The ten largest make up around 5.5% of the sample.

The junction carries 14 bases between V and J, which are trimmed by 5 bases and 1 base respectively. There are 15 amino acids in the CDR3, from cysteine to phenylalanine inclusive. Kept here is only the CDR3 DNA, which spans 45 bases and is read in frame from base 1. Per the germline V gene, KGHSH is the CDR1 and LQKENI is the CDR2. This clone was detected only once. Its target antigen remains unknown. Base quality data are lacking; no much larger clone is found one base away. Sequencing was carried out using peripheral blood. The chain is encoded by TRBV18 joined to TRBJ1-1; a weak D assignment points to TRBD1 (6 bases agree). This TCR derives from a woman in her fifties or sixties who had recovered from COVID-19. The CDR3 sequence is CASSSNRDRNTEAFF. The DNA is as follows: TGTGCCAGCTCATCGAACAGGGATCGGAACACTGAAGCTTTCTTT. Reference TRBV18 and TRBJ1-1 proteins supply the regions before and after the CDR3; the full variable domain is: NAGVMQNPRHLVRRRGQEARLRCSPMKGHSHVYWYRQLPEEGLKFMVYLQKENIIDESGMPKERFSAEFPKEGPSILRIQQVVRGDSAAYFCASSSNRDRNTEAFFGQGTRLTVV.